The clone carrying this T cell receptor beta chain occurred a few times. Its antigen is still unknown. This entry is derived from a study of beta chain features in type 1 diabetes. Overall study results and limits: TCRB CDR3s were moderately but significantly shorter in Type 1 diabetes patients in all four CD4+ subsets. Because the template was cDNA, high-expressing cells might be over-represented.

Per the germline V gene, CDR1 is SQVTM and CDR2 is ANQGSEA. The CDR3 has 12 residues. Trimming cost V 5 bases and J 2 bases, with 9 bases left between them. The sequenced template was cDNA made from the entire isolated RNA. Repertoires were generated with immunoSEQ multiplex PCR, while TCRdb's copy carries only in-frame clones and drops some. The sample contains some 230,000 clones, 9.6% of which appear only once. Central memory, naive, regulatory and stem cell-like memory CD4+ cells were sorted by CD45RO/CCR7/CD25/CD127/CD95/CD27. The origin of this receptor is a woman aged 18-29 years in good health. J is TRBJ1-1 and V is TRBV29-1; D remains unclear. Sequenced material: naive CD4+ T cells from blood. In nucleotides, the CDR3 is TGCAGCGTTAACAGACCTAACACTGAAGCTTTCTTT. As protein: CSVNRPNTEAFF. Combining the CDR3 with reference TRBV29-1 and TRBJ1-1 gives the whole variable domain SAVISQKPSRDICQRGTSLTIQCQVDSQVTMMFWYRQQPGQSLTLIATANQGSEATYESGFVIDKFPISRPNLTFSTLTVSNMSPEDSSIYLCSVNRPNTEAFFGQGTRLTVV.